This TCR beta chain was obtained from a study of tumour-infiltrating T cells in Burkitt lymphoma. Whole-study context: Repertoire clonality predicted overall and progression-free survival.

Profiled with immunoSEQ multiplex PCR; TCRdb holds only in-frame clones, not every one. In the table there are around 14,000 clones, roughly 74% of which are singletons. The sequencing input was tumor tissue. This clonotype was sampled from a human donor with diffuse large B-cell lymphoma.

The CDR3 is CASSQDPPATQGDTQYF. CDR3 sequence (DNA): TGCGCCAGCAGCCAAGACCCCCCAGCCACCCAAGGGGATACGCAGTATTTT. J is TRBJ2-3 and V is TRBV4-1, with D unclear. The germline V and J ends were trimmed by 0 bases and 6 bases, with 19 bases remaining between them. The CDR3 is 17 residues long. Per germline, CDR1 MGHRA and CDR2 YSYEKL.